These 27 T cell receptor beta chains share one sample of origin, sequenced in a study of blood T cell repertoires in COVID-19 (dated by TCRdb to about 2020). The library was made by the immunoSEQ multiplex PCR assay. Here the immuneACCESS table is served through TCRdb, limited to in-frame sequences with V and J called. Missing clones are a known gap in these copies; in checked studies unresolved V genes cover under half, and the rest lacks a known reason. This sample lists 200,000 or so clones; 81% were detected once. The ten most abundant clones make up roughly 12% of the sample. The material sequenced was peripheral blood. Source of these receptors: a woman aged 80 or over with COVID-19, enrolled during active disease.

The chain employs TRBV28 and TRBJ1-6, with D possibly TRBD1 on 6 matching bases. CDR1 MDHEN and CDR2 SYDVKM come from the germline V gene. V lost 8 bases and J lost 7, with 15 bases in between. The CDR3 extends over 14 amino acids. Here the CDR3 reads CASFGGAGNSPLHF. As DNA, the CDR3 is TGTGCCAGCTTCGGGGGGGCAGGGAATTCACCCCTCCACTTT.

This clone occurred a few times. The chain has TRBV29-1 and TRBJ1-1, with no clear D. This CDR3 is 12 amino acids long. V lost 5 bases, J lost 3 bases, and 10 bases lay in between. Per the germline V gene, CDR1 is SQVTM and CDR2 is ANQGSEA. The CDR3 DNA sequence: TGCAGCGTTTCCAACTCGGACACTGAAGCTTTCTTT. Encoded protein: CSVSNSDTEAFF.

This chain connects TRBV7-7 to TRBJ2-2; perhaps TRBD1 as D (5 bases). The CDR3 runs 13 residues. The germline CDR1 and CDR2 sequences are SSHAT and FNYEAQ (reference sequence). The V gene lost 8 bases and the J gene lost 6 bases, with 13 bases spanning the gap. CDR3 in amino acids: CASARDLAGELFF. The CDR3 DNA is TGTGCCAGCGCCAGGGATTTGGCCGGGGAGCTGTTTTTT.

CDR3 region: CTSSLPAPSGGVLSSYNEQFF. CDR3 nucleotide sequence: TGCACCAGCAGCCTCCCGGCTCCTAGCGGGGGGGTTTTGAGCTCCTACAATGAGCAGTTCTTC. The chain joins TRBV1 to TRBJ2-1; the D segment call TRBD2 is taken from the table without a DNA check. TRBV1 is a known pseudogene. The CDR3 consists of 21 residues.

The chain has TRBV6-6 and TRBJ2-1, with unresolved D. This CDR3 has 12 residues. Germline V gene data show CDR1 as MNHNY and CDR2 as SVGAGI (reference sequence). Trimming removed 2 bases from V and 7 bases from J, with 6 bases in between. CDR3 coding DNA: TGTGCCAGCAGTTACACTTATAATGAGCAGTTCTTC. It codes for CASSYTYNEQFF.

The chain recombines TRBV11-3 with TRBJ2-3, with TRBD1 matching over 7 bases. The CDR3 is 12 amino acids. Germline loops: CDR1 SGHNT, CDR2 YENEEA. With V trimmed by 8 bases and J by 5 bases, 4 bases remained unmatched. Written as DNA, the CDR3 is TGTGCCAGCCAAGGGGGCGAAGATACGCAGTATTTT. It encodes CASQGGEDTQYF.

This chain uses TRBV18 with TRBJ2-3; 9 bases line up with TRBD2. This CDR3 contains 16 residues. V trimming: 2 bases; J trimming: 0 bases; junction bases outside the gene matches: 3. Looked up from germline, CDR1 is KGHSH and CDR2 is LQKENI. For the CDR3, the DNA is TGTGCCAGCTCACCATTAGCGGGAGTTAGCACAGATACGCAGTATTTT. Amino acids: CASSPLAGVSTDTQYF.

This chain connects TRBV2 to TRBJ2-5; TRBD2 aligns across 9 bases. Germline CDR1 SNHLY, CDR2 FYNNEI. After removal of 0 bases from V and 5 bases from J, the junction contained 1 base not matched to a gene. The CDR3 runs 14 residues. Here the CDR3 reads CASSEAAGGETQYF. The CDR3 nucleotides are TGTGCCAGCAGTGAAGCGGCGGGGGGGGAGACCCAGTACTTC.

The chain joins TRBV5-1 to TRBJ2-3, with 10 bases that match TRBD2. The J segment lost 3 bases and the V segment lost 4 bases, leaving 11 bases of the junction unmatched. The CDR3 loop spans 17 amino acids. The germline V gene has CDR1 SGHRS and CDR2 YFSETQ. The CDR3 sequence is CASSPQTSGFGTDTQYF. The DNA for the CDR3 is TGCGCCAGCAGCCCACAGACTAGCGGGTTCGGGACAGATACGCAGTATTTT.

For the CDR3, the DNA is TGTGCCAGTAGTACCCTGACAGTTACCGGGGAGCTGTTTTTT. Its translation is CASSTLTVTGELFF. This chain connects TRBV19 to TRBJ2-2, with TRBD1 as a possible D gene (5 bases). From germline, CDR1 is LNHDA and CDR2 SQIVND (reference sequence). V dropped 4 bases and J dropped 5 bases, with 11 bases sitting between them. The CDR3 spans 14 residues.

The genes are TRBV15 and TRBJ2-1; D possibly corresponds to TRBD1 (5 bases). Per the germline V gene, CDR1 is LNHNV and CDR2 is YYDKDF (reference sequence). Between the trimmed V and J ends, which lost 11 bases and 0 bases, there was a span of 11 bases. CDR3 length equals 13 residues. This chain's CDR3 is CAVGVFSYNEQFF. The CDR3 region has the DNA TGTGCCGTAGGGGTTTTCTCCTACAATGAGCAGTTCTTC. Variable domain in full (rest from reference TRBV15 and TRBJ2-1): DAMVIQNPRYQVTQFGKPVTLSCSQTLNHNVMYWYQQKSSQAPKLLFHYYDKDFNNEADTPDNFQSRRPNTSFCFLDIRSPGLGDTAMYLCAVGVFSYNEQFFGPGTRLTVL.

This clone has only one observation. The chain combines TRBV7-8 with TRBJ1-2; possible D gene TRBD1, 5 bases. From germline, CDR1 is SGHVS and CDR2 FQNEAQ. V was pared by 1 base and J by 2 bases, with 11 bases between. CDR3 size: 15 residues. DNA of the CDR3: TGTGCCAGCAGCTTAGTTGGGCAGGGCAACTATGGCTACACCTTC. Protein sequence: CASSLVGQGNYGYTF.

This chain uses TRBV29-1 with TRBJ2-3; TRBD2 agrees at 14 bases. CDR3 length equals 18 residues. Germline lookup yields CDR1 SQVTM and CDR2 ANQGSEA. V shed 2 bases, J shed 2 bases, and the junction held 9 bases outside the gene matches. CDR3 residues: CSVEPTGTSGSYTDTQYF. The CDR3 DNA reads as TGCAGCGTTGAACCAACCGGGACTAGCGGGAGCTACACAGATACGCAGTATTTT.

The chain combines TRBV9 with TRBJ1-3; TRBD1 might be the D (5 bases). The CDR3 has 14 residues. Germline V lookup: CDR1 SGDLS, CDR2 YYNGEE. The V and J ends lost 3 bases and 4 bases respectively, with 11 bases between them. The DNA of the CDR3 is TGTGCCAGCAGCGCGGACCGACAGGGAAACACCATATATTTT. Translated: CASSADRQGNTIYF.

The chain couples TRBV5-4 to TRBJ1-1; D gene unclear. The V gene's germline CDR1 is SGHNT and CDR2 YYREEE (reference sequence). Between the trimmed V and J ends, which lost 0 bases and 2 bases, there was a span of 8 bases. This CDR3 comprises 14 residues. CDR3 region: CASSLVGVNTEAFF. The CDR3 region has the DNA TGTGCCAGCAGCTTGGTGGGCGTTAACACTGAAGCTTTCTTT. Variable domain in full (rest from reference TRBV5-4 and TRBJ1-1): ETGVTQSPTHLIKTRGQQVTLRCSSQSGHNTVSWYQQALGQGPQFIFQYYREEENGRGNFPPRFSGLQFPNYSSELNVNALELDDSALYLCASSLVGVNTEAFFGQGTRLTVV.

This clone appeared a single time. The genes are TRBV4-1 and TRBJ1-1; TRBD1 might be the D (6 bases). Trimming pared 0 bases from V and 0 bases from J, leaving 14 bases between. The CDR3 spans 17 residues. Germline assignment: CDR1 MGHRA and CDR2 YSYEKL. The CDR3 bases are TGCGCCAGCAGCCAAGATCCCCGAACAGGGTTGAACACTGAAGCTTTCTTT. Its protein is CASSQDPRTGLNTEAFF.

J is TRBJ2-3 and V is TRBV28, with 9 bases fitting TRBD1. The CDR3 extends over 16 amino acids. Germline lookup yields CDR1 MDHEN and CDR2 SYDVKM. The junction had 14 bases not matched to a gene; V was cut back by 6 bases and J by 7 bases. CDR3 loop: CASSDRGVVLFNTQYF. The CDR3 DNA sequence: TGTGCCAGCAGCGACAGGGGGGTCGTGTTATTCAATACGCAGTATTTT.

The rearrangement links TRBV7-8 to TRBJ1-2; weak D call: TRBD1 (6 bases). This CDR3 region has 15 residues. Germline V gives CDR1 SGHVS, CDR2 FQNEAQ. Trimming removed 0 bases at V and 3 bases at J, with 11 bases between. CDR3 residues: CASSLAGRGDYGYTF. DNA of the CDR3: TGTGCCAGCAGCTTAGCGGGCAGGGGCGACTATGGCTACACCTTC.

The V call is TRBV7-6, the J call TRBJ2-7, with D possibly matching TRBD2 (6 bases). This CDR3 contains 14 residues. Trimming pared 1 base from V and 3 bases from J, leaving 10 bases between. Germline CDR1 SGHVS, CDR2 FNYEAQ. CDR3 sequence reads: CASSLGGLLYEQYF. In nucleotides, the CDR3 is TGTGCCAGCAGCTTAGGGGGACTTCTCTACGAGCAGTACTTC.

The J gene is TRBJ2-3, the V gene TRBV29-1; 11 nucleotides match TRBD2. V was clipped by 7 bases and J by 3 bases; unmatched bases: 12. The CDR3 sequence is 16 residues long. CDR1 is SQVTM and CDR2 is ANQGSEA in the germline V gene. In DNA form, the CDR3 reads TGCAGCGCACGCGGGATACTAGCGGGAGCGACAGATACGCAGTATTTT. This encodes CSARGILAGATDTQYF.

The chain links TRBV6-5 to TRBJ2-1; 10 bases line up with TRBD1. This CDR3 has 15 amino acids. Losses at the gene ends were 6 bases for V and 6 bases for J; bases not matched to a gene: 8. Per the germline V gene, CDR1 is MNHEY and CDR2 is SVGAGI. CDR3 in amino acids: CASRSTGTGVNEQFF. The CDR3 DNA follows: TGTGCCAGCAGATCGACCGGGACAGGGGTCAATGAGCAGTTCTTC.

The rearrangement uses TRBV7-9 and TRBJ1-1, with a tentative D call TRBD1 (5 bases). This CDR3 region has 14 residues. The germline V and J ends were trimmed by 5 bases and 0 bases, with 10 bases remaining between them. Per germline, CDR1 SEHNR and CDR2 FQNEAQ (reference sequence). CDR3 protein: CASSPGTMNTEAFF. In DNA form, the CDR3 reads TGTGCCAGCAGCCCTGGGACTATGAACACTGAAGCTTTCTTT.

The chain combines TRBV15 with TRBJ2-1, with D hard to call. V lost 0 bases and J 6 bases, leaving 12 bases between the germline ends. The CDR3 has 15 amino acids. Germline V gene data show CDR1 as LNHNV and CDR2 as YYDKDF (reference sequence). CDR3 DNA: TGTGCCACCAGCAGAGATCGTAGTTCCCGCAATGAGCAGTTCTTC. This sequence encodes CATSRDRSSRNEQFF.

Here the CDR3 DNA reads TGTGCCAGCAGCTTACAACTGAGTCAGCCCCAGCATTTT. Translated, it gives CASSLQLSQPQHF. The V gene is TRBV7-2, the J gene TRBJ1-5; D is undetermined. CDR3 length equals 13 residues. V gave up 2 bases and J gave up 6 bases, with 8 bases separating them. Germline loops: CDR1 SGHTA, CDR2 FQGNSA.

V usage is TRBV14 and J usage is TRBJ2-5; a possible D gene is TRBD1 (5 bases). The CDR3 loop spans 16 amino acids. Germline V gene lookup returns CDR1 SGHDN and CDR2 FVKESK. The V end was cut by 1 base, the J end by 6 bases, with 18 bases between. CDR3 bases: TGTGCCAGCAGCCAAGGCCTAGACAGAGTTTTCCAGACCCAGTACTTC. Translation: CASSQGLDRVFQTQYF.

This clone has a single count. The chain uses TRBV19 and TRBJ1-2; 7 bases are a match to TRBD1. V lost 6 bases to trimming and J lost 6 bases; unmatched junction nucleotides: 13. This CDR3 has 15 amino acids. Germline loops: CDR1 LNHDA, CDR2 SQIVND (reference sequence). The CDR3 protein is CASSQADRVWDGYTF. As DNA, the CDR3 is TGTGCCAGTAGCCAAGCCGACAGGGTGTGGGATGGCTACACCTTC. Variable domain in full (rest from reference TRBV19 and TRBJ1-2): DGGITQSPKYLFRKEGQNVTLSCEQNLNHDAMYWYRQDPGQGLRLIYYSQIVNDFQKGDIAEGYSVSREKKESFPLTVTSAQKNPTAFYLCASSQADRVWDGYTFGSGTRLTVV.

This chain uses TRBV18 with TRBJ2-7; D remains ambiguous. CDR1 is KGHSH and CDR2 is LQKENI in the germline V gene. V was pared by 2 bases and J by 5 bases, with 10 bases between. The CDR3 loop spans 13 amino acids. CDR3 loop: CASSPSAGNEQYF. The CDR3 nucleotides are TGTGCCAGCTCACCATCGGCAGGCAACGAGCAGTACTTC.